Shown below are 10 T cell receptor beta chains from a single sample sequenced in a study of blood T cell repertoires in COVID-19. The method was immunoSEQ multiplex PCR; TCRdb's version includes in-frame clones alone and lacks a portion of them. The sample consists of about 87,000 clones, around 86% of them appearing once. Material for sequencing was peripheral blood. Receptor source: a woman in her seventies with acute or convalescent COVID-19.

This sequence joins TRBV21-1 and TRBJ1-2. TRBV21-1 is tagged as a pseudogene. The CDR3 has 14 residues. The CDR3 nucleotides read TGTGCCAGCAGCAAGGTAGCCGACTCCTATGGCTACACCTTC. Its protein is CASSKVADSYGYTF.

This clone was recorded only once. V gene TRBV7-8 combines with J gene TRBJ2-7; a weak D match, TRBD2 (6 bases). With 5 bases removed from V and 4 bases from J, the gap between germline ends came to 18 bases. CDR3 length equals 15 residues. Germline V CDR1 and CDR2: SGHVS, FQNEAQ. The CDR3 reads CASSPTAGRLYEQYF. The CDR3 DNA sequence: TGTGCCAGCAGCCCGACGGCGGGACGTTTATACGAGCAGTACTTC.

The CDR3 loop reads CASSPDRGDNNEQFF. The CDR3 DNA sequence: TGTGCCAGCAGCCCAGACAGGGGGGACAACAATGAGCAGTTCTTC. The rearrangement uses TRBV7-3 and TRBJ2-1; 9 nucleotides match TRBD1. Losses at the gene ends were 5 bases for V and 5 bases for J; bases not matched to a gene: 7. CDR3 length equals 15 residues. CDR1 is SGHTA, CDR2 FQGTGA, per germline.

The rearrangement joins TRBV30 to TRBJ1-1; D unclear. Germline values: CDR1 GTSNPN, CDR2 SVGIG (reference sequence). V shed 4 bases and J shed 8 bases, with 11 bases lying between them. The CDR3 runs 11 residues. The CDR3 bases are TGTGCCTGGACTAGGAGGCAGGAAGCTTTCTTT. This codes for CAWTRRQEAFF.

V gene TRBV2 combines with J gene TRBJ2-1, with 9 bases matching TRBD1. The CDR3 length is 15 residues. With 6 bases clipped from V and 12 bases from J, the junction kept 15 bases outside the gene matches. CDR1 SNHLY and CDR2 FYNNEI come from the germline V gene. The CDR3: CASSVVPSGTGRQFF. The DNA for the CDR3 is TGTGCCAGCAGCGTTGTCCCTTCTGGGACAGGGAGGCAGTTCTTC.

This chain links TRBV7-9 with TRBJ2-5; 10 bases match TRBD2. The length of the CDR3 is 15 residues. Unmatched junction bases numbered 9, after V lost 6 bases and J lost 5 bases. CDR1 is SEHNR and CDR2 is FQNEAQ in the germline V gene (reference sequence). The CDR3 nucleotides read TGTGCCAGCAGTATGAGCGGGGGGGCTGCGGAGACCCAGTACTTC. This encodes CASSMSGGAAETQYF.

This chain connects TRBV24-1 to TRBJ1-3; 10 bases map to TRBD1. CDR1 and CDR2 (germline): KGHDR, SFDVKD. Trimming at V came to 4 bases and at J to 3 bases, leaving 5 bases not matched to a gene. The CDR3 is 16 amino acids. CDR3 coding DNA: TGTGCCACCAGTGAAAGGGACAGGGGCTATGGAAACACCATATATTTT. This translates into CATSERDRGYGNTIYF.

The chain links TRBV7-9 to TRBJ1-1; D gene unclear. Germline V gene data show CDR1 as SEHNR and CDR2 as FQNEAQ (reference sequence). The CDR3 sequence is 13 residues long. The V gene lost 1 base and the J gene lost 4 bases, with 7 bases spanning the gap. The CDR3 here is CASSLDRGTEAFF. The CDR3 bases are TGTGCCAGCAGCTTAGATCGGGGCACTGAAGCTTTCTTT.

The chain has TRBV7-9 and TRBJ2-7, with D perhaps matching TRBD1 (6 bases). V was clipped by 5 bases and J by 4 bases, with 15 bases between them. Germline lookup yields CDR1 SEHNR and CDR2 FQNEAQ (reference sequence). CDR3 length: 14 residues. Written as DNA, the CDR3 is TGTGCCAGCAGCCCGCCGACAGGTGTGTACGAGCAGTACTTC. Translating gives CASSPPTGVYEQYF. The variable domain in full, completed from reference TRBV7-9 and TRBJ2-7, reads DTGVSQNPRHKITKRGQNVTFRCDPISEHNRLYWYRQTLGQGPEFLTYFQNEAQLEKSRLLSDRFSAERPKGSFSTLEIQRTEQGDSAMYLCASSPPTGVYEQYFGPGTRLTVT.

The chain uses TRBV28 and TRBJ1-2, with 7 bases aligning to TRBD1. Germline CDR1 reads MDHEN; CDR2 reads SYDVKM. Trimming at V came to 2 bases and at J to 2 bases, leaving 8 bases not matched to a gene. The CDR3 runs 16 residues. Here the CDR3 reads CASSLPTGEGNYGYTF. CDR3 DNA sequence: TGTGCCAGCAGTTTACCAACAGGGGAAGGGAACTATGGCTACACCTTC.